A single sample is the source of the 12 T cell receptor beta chains below, sequenced in a study of T cells in localized non-small cell lung cancer. Sequenced by immunoSEQ multiplex PCR; TCRdb stores in-frame clones only, minus some. The data show about 1,100 clones, 20% to 30% seen once. The sequencing used normal lung tissue next to the tumor, collected before any cancer treatment. The receptor set was obtained from a man aged 35 to 69 with stage III lung adenocarcinoma.

This clone was seen only a few times. V is TRBV30 and J is TRBJ1-2; TRBD1 matches 10 bases. The CDR3 runs to 14 residues. The ends lost 2 bases at V and 3 bases at J; junction bases unmatched: 3. The germline V gene encodes CDR1 GTSNPN and CDR2 SVGIG (reference sequence). Written as DNA, the CDR3 is TGTGCCTGGAGTATCGGACAGGGGGACTATGGCTACACCTTC. It encodes CAWSIGQGDYGYTF.

This clone occurred a few times. V usage is TRBV11-3 and J usage is TRBJ1-1; D is undetermined. The CDR3 spans 15 residues. The V and J ends lost 5 bases and 5 bases respectively, with 18 bases between them. CDR1 and CDR2 from the germline V gene are SGHNT and YENEEA. CDR3 region: CASSPPAGGGTEAFF. The CDR3 DNA reads as TGTGCCAGCAGCCCCCCGGCGGGTGGTGGGACTGAAGCTTTCTTT.

This clone was seen a handful of times. The rearrangement uses TRBV28 and TRBJ2-1; 15 nucleotides match TRBD2. This CDR3 has 15 amino acids. Trimming cost V 6 bases and J 5 bases; bases outside gene matches: 2. Germline CDR1 reads MDHEN; CDR2 reads SYDVKM. The CDR3 sequence: CASRGLAGGNNEQFF. Written as DNA, the CDR3 is TGTGCCAGCAGGGGACTAGCGGGAGGTAACAATGAGCAGTTCTTC.

The chain uses TRBV30 and TRBJ2-2; 8 bases align to TRBD1. Per germline, CDR1 GTSNPN and CDR2 SVGIG (reference sequence). The CDR3 covers 12 residues. The V segment lost 1 base and the J segment 15 bases; nucleotides outside the gene matches: 7. The CDR3 sequence is CAWSGGDRRVFF. The CDR3 DNA sequence: TGTGCCTGGAGTGGTGGGGACAGGAGAGTGTTTTTT. The whole variable domain, filled in from reference TRBV30 and TRBJ2-2, reads SQTIHQWPATLVQPVGSPLSLECTVEGTSNPNLYWYRQAAGRGLQLLFYSVGIGQISSEVPQNLSASRPQDRQFILSSKKLLLSDSGFYLCAWSGGDRRVFFGEGSRLTVL.

This clone was seen a few times. This rearrangement joins TRBV19 to TRBJ2-7; TRBD2 is a possible D gene (5 bases). There are 16 residues in the CDR3. V shed 6 bases and J shed 2 bases, with 20 bases lying between them. Germline-derived CDR1 and CDR2 are LNHDA and SQIVND (reference sequence). CDR3 in amino acids: CASSPGWSGQAYEQYF. CDR3 nucleotide sequence: TGTGCCAGTAGCCCCGGGTGGAGCGGCCAAGCCTACGAGCAGTACTTC.

The genes are TRBV4-1 and TRBJ1-4; D possibly corresponds to TRBD1 (6 bases). The ends were cut back, 4 bases at V and 0 bases at J, with 12 bases in the middle. This CDR3 has 16 residues. Germline V lookup: CDR1 MGHRA, CDR2 YSYEKL. The CDR3 DNA follows: TGCGCCAGCAGCCCAAGGACAGCTGCAACTAATGAAAAACTGTTTTTT. Its protein is CASSPRTAATNEKLFF.

The chain recombines TRBV29-1 with TRBJ2-5; TRBD1 or TRBD2 may be the D gene (9 bases each). CDR3 size: 15 residues. Trimming shortened V by 4 bases and J by 5 bases, and 20 bases separated the two germline ends. Germline V gene sequence: CDR1 SQVTM, CDR2 ANQGSEA. The CDR3 nucleotides read TGCAGCGTTGGCGGGGGGGGACAGGGTAGCGAGACCCAGTACTTC. Its translation: CSVGGGGQGSETQYF.

The chain recombines TRBV29-1 with TRBJ1-1; tentative D call: TRBD1 (6 bases). Germline V CDR1 and CDR2: SQVTM, ANQGSEA. This CDR3 has 13 residues. Trimming left V 3 bases short and J 1 base short, with 9 bases between. The CDR3 region has the DNA TGCAGCGTTGAGAAACAGGGGAACACTGAAGCTTTCTTT. Its translation: CSVEKQGNTEAFF.

This chain uses TRBV2 with TRBJ2-7; D possibly matches TRBD1 or TRBD2 (7 bases each). The CDR3 extends over 15 amino acids. Germline lookup yields CDR1 SNHLY and CDR2 FYNNEI. Trimming left V 6 bases short and J 1 base short, with 16 bases between. The CDR3 reads CASRTQGGRSYEQYF. The CDR3 DNA reads as TGTGCCAGCAGGACCCAGGGGGGGAGGTCCTACGAGCAGTACTTC.

In its sample, this clone is hyperexpanded. The V gene is TRBV29-1, the J gene TRBJ2-2; maybe TRBD2 (5 bases). The CDR3 spans 15 residues. Germline CDR1 and CDR2: SQVTM and ANQGSEA. Trimming cost V 3 bases and J 0 bases, with 11 bases left between them. The CDR3 region has the DNA TGCAGCGTTGAGGTGGGAGACGCGAACACCGGGGAGCTGTTTTTT. Protein: CSVEVGDANTGELFF.

CDR3 sequence: CASSPRPGTAFYEQYF. Here the CDR3 DNA reads TGTGCCAGCAGTCCGCGTCCCGGGACAGCTTTCTACGAGCAGTACTTC. The chain has TRBV28 and TRBJ2-7, with TRBD1 matching 7 bases. V lost 5 bases and J lost 3; bases outside the gene matches: 13. The length of the CDR3 is 16 residues. Per the germline V gene, CDR1 is MDHEN and CDR2 is SYDVKM.

The chain couples TRBV5-1 to TRBJ1-4; a possible D gene is TRBD1 (6 bases). Per germline, CDR1 SGHRS and CDR2 YFSETQ. CDR3 size: 16 residues. V lost 1 base, J lost 6 bases, and 16 bases lay in between. The DNA of the CDR3 is TGCGCCAGCAGCTTGAACGGACAGACGGTATATGAAAAACTGTTTTTT. Amino acids: CASSLNGQTVYEKLFF.